A selection of T cell receptor beta chains follows, all from one sample in a study of shared clonotypes between healthy human individuals. Here immunoSEQ multiplex PCR was the method, and the copy in TCRdb shows in-frame clones only, minus some. The data show roughly 520,000 clones, with around 96% seen just once and 0.055% to 0.075% held by the top ten. Sequences were obtained from naive CD4+ T cells sorted from blood. The receptors originated from a woman aged 25 to 39 in good health. Both conserved end residues are part of each CDR3. Each record gives: V gene, clone size, D gene, J gene, CDR3 protein, CDR3 DNA. A D gene is named only where the DNA matches it firmly. Only some rows state a clone size, as once, few, many or a class for expanded clones.

TRBV30	-	TRBD1	TRBJ2-5	CALKQGLQETQYF	TGTGCCTTGAAACAGGGGCTCCAAGAGACCCAGTACTTC
TRBV18	-	-	TRBJ1-1	CASSLGQQNTEAFF	TGTGCCAGCTCACTAGGACAGCAGAACACTGAAGCTTTCTTT
TRBV15	-	-	TRBJ2-7	CATSRGSLEASYEQYF	TGTGCCACCAGCCGAGGCTCATTAGAGGCCTCCTACGAGCAGTACTTC
TRBV5-4	-	-	TRBJ2-5	CASSPQAGTSGETQYF	TGTGCCAGCAGCCCCCAGGCCGGGACAAGTGGAGAGACCCAGTACTTC
TRBV29-1	-	-	TRBJ2-7	CSVLQYEQYF	TGCAGCGTCCTACAGTACGAGCAGTACTTC
TRBV28	-	-	TRBJ2-1	CASSLRAPVWEQFF	TGTGCCAGCAGTTTAAGGGCCCCGGTTTGGGAGCAGTTCTTC
TRBV4-1	-	TRBD2	TRBJ2-3	CASSPKDSGRTGDTQYF	TGCGCCAGCAGCCCAAAGGACAGCGGGAGGACCGGCGATACGCAGTATTTT
TRBV18	once	-	TRBJ1-1	CASSPRGQGTEAFF	TGTGCCAGCTCACCCCGGGGGCAGGGGACTGAAGCTTTCTTT
TRBV28	once	-	TRBJ2-6	CASGESTSGANVLTF	TGTGCCAGCGGGGAGTCAACTTCTGGGGCCAACGTCCTGACTTTC
TRBV30	-	TRBD1	TRBJ2-7	CAWSRTGAGEQYF	TGTGCCTGGAGTAGGACAGGGGCTGGGGAGCAGTACTTC
TRBV4-1	few	-	TRBJ1-5	CASSQAGPSNQPQHF	TGCGCCAGCAGCCAAGCTGGTCCTAGCAATCAGCCCCAGCATTTT
TRBV28	-	TRBD1	TRBJ1-2	CASREPGQGAFRGGYTF	TGTGCCAGCAGGGAACCGGGACAGGGGGCGTTTCGGGGTGGCTACACCTTC
TRBV7-9	-	TRBD1	TRBJ1-4	CASSSSGTGEKLFF	TGTGCCAGCAGCTCATCCGGGACAGGTGAAAAACTGTTTTTT
TRBV7-2	-	TRBD2	TRBJ2-5	CASSPLPSGIIGTQYF	TGTGCCAGCAGCCCTCTTCCCAGCGGGATTATCGGGACCCAGTACTTC
TRBV5-1	-	-	TRBJ1-1	CASSLEPGPDTEAFF	TGCGCCAGCAGCTTGGAGCCAGGGCCAGACACTGAAGCTTTCTTT
TRBV7-9	-	TRBD2	TRBJ2-7	CASSSSLAGGTYEQYF	TGTGCCAGCAGCTCTTCGCTAGCGGGAGGAACCTACGAGCAGTACTTC
TRBV6-1	-	-	TRBJ2-7	CASSEPGGGFFFEQYF	TGTGCCAGCAGTGAGCCAGGAGGGGGCTTCTTCTTCGAGCAGTACTTC
TRBV30	-	TRBD2	TRBJ2-7	CAWSVGSGRYEQYF	TGTGCCTGGAGTGTAGGTAGCGGGAGGTACGAGCAGTACTTC
TRBV6-5	-	TRBD1	TRBJ2-2	CASSPTGSFAGELFF	TGTGCCAGCAGCCCGACAGGGTCATTCGCCGGGGAGCTGTTTTTT
TRBV7-9	-	-	TRBJ1-2	CASSLKGQGDGYTF	TGTGCCAGCAGCTTAAAGGGCCAAGGGGATGGCTACACCTTC
TRBV28	-	-	TRBJ1-5	CASSFPGVQPQHF	TGTGCCAGCAGTTTCCCGGGAGTTCAGCCCCAGCATTTT
TRBV19	once	TRBD1	TRBJ1-5	CASNTDRVSNQPQHF	TGTGCCAGTAATACCGACAGGGTTAGCAATCAGCCCCAGCATTTT
TRBV27	-	TRBD1	TRBJ1-4	CASSLRTGGPTTNEKLFF	TGTGCCAGCAGTCTTCGGACAGGGGGACCTACAACTAATGAAAAACTGTTTTTT
TRBV29-1	-	TRBD2	TRBJ2-7	CSVVRGRAYEQYF	TGCAGCGTTGTTCGCGGGAGAGCTTACGAGCAGTACTTC
TRBV19	-	-	TRBJ1-5	CASTRASGNQPQHF	TGTGCCAGTACCAGGGCTTCAGGCAATCAGCCCCAGCATTTT
TRBV10-3	-	-	TRBJ1-2	CAIRTTVSDYGYTF	TGTGCCATCAGAACAACCGTCAGCGATTATGGCTACACCTTC
TRBV6-6	-	-	TRBJ2-1	CAIGGQPGLRHNEQFF	TGTGCCATCGGGGGACAGCCGGGACTCCGACACAATGAGCAGTTCTTC
TRBV28	once	-	TRBJ1-4	CASSPRGQSNEKLFF	TGTGCCAGCAGTCCCCGAGGACAGAGTAATGAAAAACTGTTTTTT
TRBV19	-	-	TRBJ2-5	CASSPPGQETQYF	TGTGCCAGTAGTCCCCCGGGCCAAGAGACCCAGTACTTC
TRBV28	-	-	TRBJ2-1	CAHNKSPYNEQFF	TGTGCCCACAATAAGTCCCCCTACAATGAGCAGTTCTTC
TRBV19	-	-	TRBJ1-5	CASSASPRQPQHF	TGTGCCAGTAGTGCCTCTCCTAGGCAGCCCCAGCATTTT
TRBV5-1	-	TRBD1	TRBJ2-1	CASSWDRNNEQFF	TGCGCCAGCAGCTGGGACAGAAACAATGAGCAGTTCTTC
TRBV28	-	TRBD1	TRBJ1-5	CASTTGGQSRPQHF	TGTGCCAGCACTACAGGGGGGCAGAGCCGGCCCCAGCATTTT
TRBV5-1	once	-	TRBJ2-7	CASSLAEGYEQYF	TGCGCCAGCAGCTTAGCAGAGGGCTACGAGCAGTACTTC
TRBV6-5	-	-	TRBJ1-1	CASSYSAHLNTEAFF	TGTGCCAGCAGTTACTCCGCACACCTGAACACTGAAGCTTTCTTT
TRBV6-5	-	TRBD1	TRBJ1-1	CASSPGQGGAFF	TGTGCCAGCAGTCCTGGACAGGGGGGTGCTTTCTTT
TRBV19	-	-	TRBJ1-5	CASSGRGSGNQPQHF	TGTGCCAGTAGTGGCAGGGGTTCGGGCAATCAGCCCCAGCATTTT
TRBV5-1	-	-	TRBJ2-7	CASSLADSRPPYF	TGCGCCAGCAGCTTGGCCGACAGTCGCCCCCCGTACTTC
TRBV7-8	once	-	TRBJ2-4	CASSRLTGAKNIQYF	TGTGCCAGCAGCCGTTTGACAGGAGCCAAAAACATTCAGTACTTC
TRBV28	-	TRBD1	TRBJ2-7	CASSRRRTGSNF	TGTGCCAGCAGTCGGAGACGGACAGGATCTAACTTC
TRBV2	-	-	TRBJ1-2	CASSLTSDRQPYGYTF	TGTGCCAGCAGTCTAACCTCCGACAGACAACCATATGGCTACACCTTC
TRBV29-1	-	-	TRBJ1-1	CSVVLLNTEAFF	TGCAGCGTTGTGCTTTTGAACACTGAAGCTTTCTTT
TRBV18	-	-	TRBJ2-3	CASSPTATDTQYF	TGTGCCAGCTCACCGACAGCCACAGATACGCAGTATTTT
TRBV28	once	-	TRBJ2-7	CASPPRNRRPEQYF	TGTGCCAGTCCACCCCGGAACCGCCGGCCCGAGCAGTACTTC
TRBV5-1	once	-	TRBJ1-2	CASSLEGGRGYGYTF	TGCGCCAGCAGCTTGGAAGGAGGGCGAGGCTATGGCTACACCTTC